One sample yielded the 3 T cell receptor beta chains listed below, sequenced in a study of Graves' ophthalmopathy and Graves' hyperthyroidism. From RNA, the CDR3 regions of TCR beta chains were amplified and sequenced. HTBI primers primed a first-round RT-PCR, and a second-round multiplex PCR followed. TCRdb analysed the multiplex PCR reads with MiXCR anew, one entry per CDR3 protein. The sample yields about 380,000 distinct CDR3 sequences, roughly 14% seen once. Sequenced: peripheral blood. The source of these receptors is a woman under 30 with stable Graves' hyperthyroidism.

Concerning this clonotype itself: No conserved phenylalanine or tryptophan is present at the end of the CDR3, so a read error is the likely explanation. This chain connects TRBV12-3 or TRBV12-4 to TRBJ1-1; TRBD1 matches at 8 bases. The CDR3 has 13 residues. Trimming removed 6 bases from V and 4 bases from J; junction bases left unmatched: 4. CDR3 amino acids: CASSRQGSTEAFY. The CDR3 DNA reads as TGTGCCAGCAGCAGACAGGGGAGCACTGAAGCTTTCTAT.

Ten or more counts support this clonotype. V usage is TRBV12-3 or TRBV12-4 and J usage is TRBJ2-2; D may match TRBD1 or TRBD2 (5 bases each). V gave up 7 bases and J gave up 3 bases, with 15 bases separating them. The CDR3 covers 15 residues. CDR3 in DNA: TGTGCCAGCACCCGCCACGGGGCCGACACCGGGGAGCTGTTTTTT. It encodes CASTRHGADTGELFF.

This clonotype was seen at least ten times. The chain joins TRBV7-8 to TRBJ2-5, with TRBD2 identical over 11 bases. There are 14 residues in the CDR3. Losses at the gene ends were 8 bases for V and 0 bases for J; bases not matched to a gene: 2. Germline V CDR1 and CDR2: SGHVS, FQNEAQ. The CDR3 loop reads CASRLAGYQETQYF. In nucleotides, the CDR3 is TGTGCCAGCCGACTAGCGGGGTACCAAGAGACCCAGTACTTC.